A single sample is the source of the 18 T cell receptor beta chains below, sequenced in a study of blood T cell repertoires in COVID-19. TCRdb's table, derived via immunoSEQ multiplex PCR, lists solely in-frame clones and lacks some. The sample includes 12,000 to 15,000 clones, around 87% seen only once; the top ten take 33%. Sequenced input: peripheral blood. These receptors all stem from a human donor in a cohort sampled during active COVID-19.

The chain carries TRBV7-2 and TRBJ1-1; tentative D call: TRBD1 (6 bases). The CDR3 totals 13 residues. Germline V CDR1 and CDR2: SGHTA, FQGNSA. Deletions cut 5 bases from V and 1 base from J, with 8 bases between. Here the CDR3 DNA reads TGTGCCAGCAGCGCGACAGGGAACACTGAAGCTTTCTTT. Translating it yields CASSATGNTEAFF. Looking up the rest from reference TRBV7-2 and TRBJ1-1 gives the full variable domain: GAGVSQSPSNKVTEKGKDVELRCDPISGHTALYWYRQSLGQGLEFLIYFQGNSAPDKSGLPSDRFSAERTGGSVSTLTIQRTQQEDSAVYLCASSATGNTEAFFGQGTRLTVV.

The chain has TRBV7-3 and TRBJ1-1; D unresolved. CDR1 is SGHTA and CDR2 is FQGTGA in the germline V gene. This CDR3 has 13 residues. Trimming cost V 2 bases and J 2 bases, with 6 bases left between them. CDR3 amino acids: CASSLGINTEAFF. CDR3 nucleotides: TGTGCCAGCAGCTTAGGCATTAACACTGAAGCTTTCTTT.

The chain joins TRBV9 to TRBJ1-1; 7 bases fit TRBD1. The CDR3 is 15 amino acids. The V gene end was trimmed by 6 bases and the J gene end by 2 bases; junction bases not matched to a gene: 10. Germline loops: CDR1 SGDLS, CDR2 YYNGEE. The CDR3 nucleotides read TGTGCCAGCACAACTACGACAGGGACCAACACTGAAGCTTTCTTT. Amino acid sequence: CASTTTTGTNTEAFF.

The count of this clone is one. The CDR3 DNA is TGCGCCAGCAGCCAAGATCCGGGGGGTTCCTATGGCTACACCTTC. It is translated as CASSQDPGGSYGYTF. The J gene is TRBJ1-2, the V gene TRBV4-3; a weak D match, TRBD1 (5 bases). Germline V CDR1 and CDR2: LGHNA, YSLEER. This CDR3 is 15 amino acids long. V dropped 0 bases and J dropped 4 bases, with 12 bases sitting between them.

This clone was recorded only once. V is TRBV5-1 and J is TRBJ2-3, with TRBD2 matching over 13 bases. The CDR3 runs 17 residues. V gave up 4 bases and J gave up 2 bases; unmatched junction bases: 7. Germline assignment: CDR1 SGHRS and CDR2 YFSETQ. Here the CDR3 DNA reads TGCGCCAGCAGCCCCGGGACTAGCGGGGCAATCACAGATACGCAGTATTTT. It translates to CASSPGTSGAITDTQYF.

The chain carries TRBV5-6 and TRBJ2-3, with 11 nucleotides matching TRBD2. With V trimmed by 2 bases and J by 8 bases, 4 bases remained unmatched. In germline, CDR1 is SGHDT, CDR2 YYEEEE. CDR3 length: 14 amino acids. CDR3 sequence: CASSLGTSGGTQYF. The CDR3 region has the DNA TGTGCCAGCAGCTTAGGGACTAGCGGAGGTACGCAGTATTTT.

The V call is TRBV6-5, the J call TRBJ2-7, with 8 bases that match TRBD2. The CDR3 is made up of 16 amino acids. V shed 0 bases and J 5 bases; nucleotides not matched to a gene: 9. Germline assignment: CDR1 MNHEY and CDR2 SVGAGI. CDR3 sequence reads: CASSYSSGRGGNEQYF. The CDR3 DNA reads TGTGCCAGCAGTTACTCGTCTGGTCGGGGGGGCAACGAGCAGTACTTC.

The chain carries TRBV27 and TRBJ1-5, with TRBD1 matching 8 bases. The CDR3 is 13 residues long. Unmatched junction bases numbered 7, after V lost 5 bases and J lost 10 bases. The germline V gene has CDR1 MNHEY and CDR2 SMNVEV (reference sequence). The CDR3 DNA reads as TGTGCCAGCAGTCCCAGGGGGCCCGATCCCCAGCATTTT. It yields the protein CASSPRGPDPQHF.

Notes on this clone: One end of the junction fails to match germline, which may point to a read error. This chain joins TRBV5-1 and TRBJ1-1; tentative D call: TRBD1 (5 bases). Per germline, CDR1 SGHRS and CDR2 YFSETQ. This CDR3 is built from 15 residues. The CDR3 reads CASSSAGQKNTKAFF. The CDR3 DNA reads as TGCGCCAGCAGCTCCGCGGGGCAGAAGAACACTAAAGCTTTCTTT. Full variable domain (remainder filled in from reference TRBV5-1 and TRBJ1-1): KAGVTQTPRYLIKTRGQQVTLSCSPISGHRSVSWYQQTPGQGLQFLFEYFSETQRNKGNFPGRFSGRQFSNSRSEMNVSTLELGDSALYLCASSSAGQKNTKAFFGQGTRLTVV.

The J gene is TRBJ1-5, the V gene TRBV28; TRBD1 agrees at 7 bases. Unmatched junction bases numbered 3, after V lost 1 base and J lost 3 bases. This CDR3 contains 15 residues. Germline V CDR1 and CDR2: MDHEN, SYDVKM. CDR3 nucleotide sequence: TGTGCCAGCAGTTTATCGGGACAGCTCAATCAGCCCCAGCATTTT. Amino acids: CASSLSGQLNQPQHF.

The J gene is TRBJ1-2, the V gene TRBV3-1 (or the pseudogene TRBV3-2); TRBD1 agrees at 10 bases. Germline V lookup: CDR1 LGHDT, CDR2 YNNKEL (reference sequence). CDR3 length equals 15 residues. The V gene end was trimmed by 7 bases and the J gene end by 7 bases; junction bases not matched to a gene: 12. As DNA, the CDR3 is TGTGCCAGCAACCACCTTCGACAGGGGGCCGGTGGCTACACCTTC. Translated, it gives CASNHLRQGAGGYTF.

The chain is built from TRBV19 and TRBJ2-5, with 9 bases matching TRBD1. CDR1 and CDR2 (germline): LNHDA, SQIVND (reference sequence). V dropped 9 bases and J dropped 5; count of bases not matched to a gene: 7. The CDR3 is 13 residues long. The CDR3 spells CARWDREGETQYF. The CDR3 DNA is TGTGCCAGATGGGACAGGGAAGGGGAGACCCAGTACTTC.

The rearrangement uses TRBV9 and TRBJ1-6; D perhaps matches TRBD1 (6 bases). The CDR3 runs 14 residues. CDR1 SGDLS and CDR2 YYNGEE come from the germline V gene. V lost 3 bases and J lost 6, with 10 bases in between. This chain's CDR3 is CASSGTGLNSPLHF. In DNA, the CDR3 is TGTGCCAGCAGCGGTACAGGGCTTAATTCACCCCTCCACTTT.

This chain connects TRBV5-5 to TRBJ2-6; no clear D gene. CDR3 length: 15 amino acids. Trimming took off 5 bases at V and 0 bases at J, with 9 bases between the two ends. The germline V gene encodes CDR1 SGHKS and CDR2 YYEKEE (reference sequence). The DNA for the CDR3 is TGTGCCAGCAGTCCCGAGCCCTCTGGGGCCAACGTCCTGACTTTC. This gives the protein CASSPEPSGANVLTF. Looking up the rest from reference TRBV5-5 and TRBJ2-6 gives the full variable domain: DAGVTQSPTHLIKTRGQQVTLRCSPISGHKSVSWYQQVLGQGPQFIFQYYEKEERGRGNFPDRFSARQFPNYSSELNVNALLLGDSALYLCASSPEPSGANVLTFGAGSRLTVL.

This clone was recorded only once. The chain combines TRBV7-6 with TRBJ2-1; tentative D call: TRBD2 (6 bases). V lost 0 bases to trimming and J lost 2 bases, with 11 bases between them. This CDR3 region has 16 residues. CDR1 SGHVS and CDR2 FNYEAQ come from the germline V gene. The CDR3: CASSLAEAGPYNEQFF. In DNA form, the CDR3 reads TGTGCCAGCAGCTTAGCGGAGGCGGGACCCTACAATGAGCAGTTCTTC.

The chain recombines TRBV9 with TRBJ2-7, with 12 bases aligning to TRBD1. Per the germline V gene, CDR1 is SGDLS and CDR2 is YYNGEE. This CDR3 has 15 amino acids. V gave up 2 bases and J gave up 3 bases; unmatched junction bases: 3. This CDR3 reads CASSVGDRGHYEQYF. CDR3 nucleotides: TGTGCCAGCAGCGTTGGGGACAGGGGGCACTACGAGCAGTACTTC.

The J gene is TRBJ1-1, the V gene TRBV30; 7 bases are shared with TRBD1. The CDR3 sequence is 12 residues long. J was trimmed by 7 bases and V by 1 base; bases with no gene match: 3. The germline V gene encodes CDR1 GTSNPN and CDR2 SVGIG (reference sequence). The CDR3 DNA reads TGTGCCTGGAGTGCTGACAGGGTTGAAGCTTTCTTT. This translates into CAWSADRVEAFF. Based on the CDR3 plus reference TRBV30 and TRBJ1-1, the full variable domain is SQTIHQWPATLVQPVGSPLSLECTVEGTSNPNLYWYRQAAGRGLQLLFYSVGIGQISSEVPQNLSASRPQDRQFILSSKKLLLSDSGFYLCAWSADRVEAFFGQGTRLTVV.

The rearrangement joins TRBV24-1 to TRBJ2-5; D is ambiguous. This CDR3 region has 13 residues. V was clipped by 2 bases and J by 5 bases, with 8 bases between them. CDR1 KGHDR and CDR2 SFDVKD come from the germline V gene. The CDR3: CATSDSVMETQYF. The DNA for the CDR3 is TGTGCCACCAGTGATTCGGTCATGGAGACCCAGTACTTC.